One and the same sample provided the 20 T cell receptor beta chains below, sequenced in a study of cytomegalovirus exposure and HLA in healthy donors. PCR was performed using 60 Vbeta and 13 Jbeta primers. Using immunoSEQ multiplex PCR, the repertoire was profiled, and TCRdb retains in-frame clones only, with some absent. Of about 130,000 clones listed, 65% to 80% were seen once; the top ten hold 3.5% to 5%. The sequenced sample consisted of PBMCs. These receptors were taken from a male donor in good health and CMV-seronegative.

This clone came up once. This chain connects TRBV7-9 to TRBJ2-2; D is ambiguous. V lost 8 bases to trimming and J lost 3 bases, with 13 bases between them. The CDR3 runs 14 residues. CDR1 is SEHNR and CDR2 is FQNEAQ in the germline V gene (reference sequence). Written as DNA, the CDR3 is TGTGCCAGCTCTTCTCACCTATACACCGGGGAGCTGTTTTTT. This codes for CASSSHLYTGELFF.

This clone has a handful of counts. This sequence joins TRBV18 and TRBJ1-6; 7 bases fit TRBD1. The J segment lost 9 bases and the V segment lost 3 bases, leaving 8 bases of the junction unmatched. Germline V gene lookup returns CDR1 KGHSH and CDR2 LQKENI. The CDR3 totals 15 residues. The CDR3 region has the DNA TGTGCCAGCTCACCGGGGACAGACCTAACTTCACCCCTCCACTTT. This translates into CASSPGTDLTSPLHF.

The table lists this clone with a few counts. V and J are TRBV6-1 and TRBJ2-5; 9 nucleotides line up with TRBD2. Trimming removed 4 bases from V and 3 bases from J; junction bases left unmatched: 6. This CDR3 is 15 amino acids long. From germline, CDR1 is MNHNS and CDR2 SASEGT. The CDR3 DNA reads TGTGCCAGCAGTGTTAGCGGGGGTTCGGAAGAGACCCAGTACTTC. It codes for CASSVSGGSEETQYF.

This clone came up a few times. V gene TRBV9 combines with J gene TRBJ2-1, with 11 nucleotides matching TRBD2. The CDR3 has 15 residues. V lost 0 bases, J lost 8 bases, and 4 bases stayed unmatched. The V gene's germline CDR1 is SGDLS and CDR2 YYNGEE. The CDR3 spells CASSVGASGGHEQFF. CDR3 nucleotide sequence: TGTGCCAGCAGCGTAGGTGCTAGCGGGGGGCATGAGCAGTTCTTC.

V is TRBV30 and J is TRBJ2-7; 9 bases align to TRBD1. V lost 1 base, J lost 2 bases, and 6 bases stayed unmatched. This CDR3 is built from 15 residues. The germline V gene encodes CDR1 GTSNPN and CDR2 SVGIG (reference sequence). CDR3 bases: TGTGCCTGGAGTGGGCCGTGGACAGGGGCCTACGAGCAGTACTTC. This encodes CAWSGPWTGAYEQYF.

This clone was observed a few times. The genes are TRBV18 and TRBJ2-1; 12 bases fit TRBD2. The CDR3 sequence is 17 residues long. CDR1 and CDR2 (germline): KGHSH, LQKENI. Unmatched junction bases numbered 3, after V lost 2 bases and J lost 1 base. CDR3 in amino acids: CASSPRGTSGSYNEQFF. The CDR3 DNA sequence: TGTGCCAGCTCACCAAGGGGGACTAGCGGGTCCTACAATGAGCAGTTCTTC.

The chain has TRBV27 and TRBJ2-5, with 9 bases lining up with TRBD1. The germline V gene encodes CDR1 MNHEY and CDR2 SMNVEV (reference sequence). This CDR3 has 13 residues. V was pared by 6 bases and J by 6 bases, with 5 bases of the junction left unmatched. The CDR3 protein is CASRDRGTQTQYF. The CDR3 coding sequence is TGTGCCAGCAGGGACAGGGGAACACAGACCCAGTACTTC.

The chain is built from TRBV18 and TRBJ2-3, with a weak D call TRBD1 (5 bases). Germline V gives CDR1 KGHSH, CDR2 LQKENI. Trimming left V 0 bases short and J 9 bases short, with 10 bases between. The CDR3 runs 13 residues. The chain's CDR3 is CASSPPLRGTQYF. The CDR3 nucleotides read TGTGCCAGCTCACCACCTTTAAGGGGCACGCAGTATTTT.

This chain connects TRBV19 to TRBJ2-2; TRBD1 matches at 7 bases. J was trimmed by 4 bases and V by 10 bases; bases with no gene match: 12. The length of the CDR3 is 15 residues. The V gene's germline CDR1 is LNHDA and CDR2 SQIVND (reference sequence). Here the CDR3 reads CATRAGTEITGELFF. The CDR3 DNA follows: TGTGCCACCCGAGCCGGGACAGAAATCACCGGGGAGCTGTTTTTT.

This clone was counted once. V and J are TRBV19 and TRBJ2-7; 7 bases fit TRBD1. CDR1 is LNHDA, CDR2 SQIVND, per germline (reference sequence). The CDR3 length is 15 residues. V lost 5 bases and J lost 12; bases outside the gene matches: 19. The CDR3 sequence: CASSPLSRGQSSLYF. The CDR3 DNA sequence: TGTGCCAGTAGTCCCCTTTCCCGGGGACAGAGTAGCTTGTACTTC.

Of note for this clone: The junction departs from the called germline gene at one end, perhaps through a read error. This sequence joins TRBV6-1 and TRBJ2-6; D is perhaps TRBD1 (5 bases). Germline-derived CDR1 and CDR2 are MNHNS and SASEGT. CDR3 length equals 14 residues. The CDR3 reads CASSPRAGANGLTF. The CDR3 coding sequence is TGTGCCAGCAGCCCCAGAGCTGGGGCCAACGGCCTGACTTTC.

The chain combines TRBV10-3 with TRBJ1-2; 9 nucleotides agree with TRBD1. Germline lookup yields CDR1 ENHRY and CDR2 SYGVKD. Germline trimming cut 5 bases from V and 2 bases from J; bases unmatched to any gene: 6. The CDR3 is made up of 15 amino acids. CDR3 in amino acids: CAISTPTGGNYGYTF. The CDR3 nucleotides are TGTGCCATCAGTACTCCGACAGGGGGAAACTATGGCTACACCTTC.

CDR3 in amino acids: CATSWGQDNYGYTF. In DNA, the CDR3 is TGTGCCACGTCTTGGGGACAGGATAACTATGGCTACACCTTC. This chain joins TRBV2 and TRBJ1-2, with 8 bases that match TRBD1. The CDR3 has 14 residues. J lost 1 base, V lost 10 bases, and 8 bases had no gene match. The germline gives CDR1 SNHLY, CDR2 FYNNEI. Full variable domain (rest looked up from reference TRBV2 and TRBJ1-2): EPEVTQTPSHQVTQMGQEVILRCVPISNHLYFYWYRQILGQKVEFLVSFYNNEISEKSEIFDDQFSVERPDGSNFTLKIRSTKLEDSAMYFCATSWGQDNYGYTFGSGTRLTVV.

This clone occurred a few times. This rearrangement joins TRBV12-5 to TRBJ2-1; 9 bases are shared with TRBD1. This CDR3 is 15 amino acids long. V lost 7 bases and J lost 12; bases outside the gene matches: 16. Germline V CDR1 and CDR2: LGHNT, FRNRAP. CDR3: CASARQGEIQYVQFF. In DNA, the CDR3 is TGTGCTAGTGCACGACAGGGGGAGATTCAGTATGTGCAGTTCTTC.

This sequence joins TRBV5-6 and TRBJ1-2; D uncertain. Germline CDR1 SGHDT, CDR2 YYEEEE. V lost 0 bases, J lost 1 base, and 7 bases lay in between. The CDR3 is 14 residues long. CDR3 loop: CASSLGPSNYGYTF. The CDR3 DNA reads as TGTGCCAGCAGCTTGGGCCCGAGTAACTATGGCTACACCTTC.

The V and J genes are TRBV28 and TRBJ2-1; no firm D call. Trimming stripped 8 bases from V and 7 bases from J, with 12 bases between. The CDR3 covers 12 residues. CDR1 is MDHEN and CDR2 is SYDVKM in the germline V gene. The CDR3 DNA reads as TGTGCCAGCGCCGGCTTGCGGAATGAGCAGTTCTTC. This encodes CASAGLRNEQFF. The variable domain in full, with the rest retrieved from reference TRBV28 and TRBJ2-1, is DVKVTQSSRYLVKRTGEKVFLECVQDMDHENMFWYRQDPGLGLRLIYFSYDVKMKEKGDIPEGYSVSREKKERFSLILESASTNQTSMYLCASAGLRNEQFFGPGTRLTVL.

The genes are TRBV5-1 and TRBJ2-5; no clear D gene. This CDR3 is 13 amino acids long. Trimming took off 2 bases at V and 1 base at J, with 6 bases between the two ends. CDR1 and CDR2 (germline): SGHRS, YFSETQ. The CDR3 coding sequence is TGCGCCAGCAGCTTAAACGGCCAAGAGACCCAGTACTTC. It specifies CASSLNGQETQYF.

This clone was counted only a few times. DNA for the CDR3: TGTGCCAGTAGTACCCGAGGGACAGGGGTATTCGAGCAGTACTTC. Translated, it gives CASSTRGTGVFEQYF. V is TRBV19 and J is TRBJ2-7; TRBD1 agrees at 10 bases. Trimming at V came to 4 bases and at J to 6 bases, leaving 9 bases not matched to a gene. Germline V gives CDR1 LNHDA, CDR2 SQIVND (reference sequence). The CDR3 loop spans 15 amino acids.

The V call is TRBV7-2, the J call TRBJ2-7; D unresolved. CDR1 and CDR2 from the germline V gene are SGHTA and FQGNSA. This CDR3 has 12 amino acids. V was clipped by 4 bases and J by 2 bases, with 6 bases between them. In nucleotides, the CDR3 is TGTGCCAGCAGCTCCCCAACCTACGAGCAGTACTTC. Residues: CASSSPTYEQYF.

V is TRBV6-6 and J is TRBJ1-2; tentative D call: TRBD1 (5 bases). Looked up from germline, CDR1 is MNHNY and CDR2 is SVGAGI (reference sequence). The germline V and J ends were trimmed by 3 bases and 1 base, with 6 bases remaining between them. This CDR3 has 13 residues. CDR3 in DNA: TGTGCCAGCAGTTATGACAGTAACTATGGCTACACCTTC. Its protein product is CASSYDSNYGYTF.